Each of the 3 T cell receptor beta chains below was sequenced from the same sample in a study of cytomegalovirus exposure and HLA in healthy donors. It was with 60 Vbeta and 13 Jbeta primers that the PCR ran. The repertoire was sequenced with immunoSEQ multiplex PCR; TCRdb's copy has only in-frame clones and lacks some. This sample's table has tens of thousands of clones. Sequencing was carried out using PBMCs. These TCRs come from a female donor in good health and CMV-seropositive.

CDR3 in DNA: TGCGCCAGCAGCCAAGATTCGGCCAGGGCGGGGACTGAAGCTTTCTTT. It is translated as CASSQDSARAGTEAFF. V gene TRBV4-3 combines with J gene TRBJ1-1, with D maybe TRBD1 (5 bases). The CDR3 has 16 amino acids. Germline CDR1 is LGHNA and CDR2 is YSLEER. The V end lost 0 bases, the J end lost 5 bases, and 16 bases lay between the germline ends.

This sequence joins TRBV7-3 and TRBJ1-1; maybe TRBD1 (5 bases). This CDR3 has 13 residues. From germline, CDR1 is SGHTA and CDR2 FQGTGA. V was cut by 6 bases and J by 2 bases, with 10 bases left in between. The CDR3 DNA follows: TGTGCCAGCAGAGTGGGGCGAAACACTGAAGCTTTCTTT. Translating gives CASRVGRNTEAFF.

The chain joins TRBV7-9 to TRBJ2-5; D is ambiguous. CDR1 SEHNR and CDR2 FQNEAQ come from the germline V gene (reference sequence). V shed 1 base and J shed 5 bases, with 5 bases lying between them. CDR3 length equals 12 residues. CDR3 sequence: CASSLVSETQYF. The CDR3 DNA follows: TGTGCCAGCAGCTTAGTGTCGGAGACCCAGTACTTC.